What follows are 16 T cell receptor beta chains derived from one specimen sequenced in a study of blood T cells in healthy people across ages. A second 7 to 11 cycle PCR used barcoded and J-beta primers. One entry per CDR3 protein, called by TCRdb with MiXCR from the 5' RACE reads. Of hundreds of thousands of distinct CDR3 sequences listed, 25% to 30% were seen once; the top ten hold 15% to 18%. Sequencing input: blood. The receptor source for this set is an elderly woman in good health.

This clonotype appeared a few times. A much more abundant neighbour one base away suggests this may be a read error. The chain links TRBV6-5 to TRBJ1-2; D is possibly TRBD1 (6 bases). CDR3 length: 15 amino acids. V lost 4 bases and J lost 4, with 16 bases in between. Germline V gene data show CDR1 as MNHEY and CDR2 as SVGAGI. The CDR3 reads CASSCTTGPPYGYTF. CDR3 DNA: TGTGCCAGCAGTTGCACTACAGGGCCCCCCTATGGCTACACCTTC.

In this sample, this clonotype turned up many times. J is TRBJ2-1 and V is TRBV20-1; 9 bases align to TRBD2. Germline lookup yields CDR1 DFQATT and CDR2 SNEGSKA (reference sequence). V was pared by 2 bases and J by 7 bases, with 15 bases of the junction left unmatched. This CDR3 has 17 amino acids. The CDR3 region is CSARLAGGLILANEQFF. In nucleotides, the CDR3 is TGCAGTGCTAGACTGGCGGGGGGGCTTATTTTAGCGAATGAGCAGTTCTTC.

This clonotype was counted between two and nine times. The J gene is TRBJ1-6, the V gene TRBV9; the D gene is possibly TRBD1 (5 bases). Trimming removed 4 bases from V and 6 bases from J, with 14 bases in between. Germline assignment: CDR1 SGDLS and CDR2 YYNGEE. This CDR3 is built from 15 residues. CDR3 protein: CASSQGRVLNSPLHF. The DNA of the CDR3 is TGTGCCAGCAGCCAGGGACGGGTCCTTAATTCACCCCTCCACTTT.

The table lists this clonotype with many counts. The V call is TRBV11-2, the J call TRBJ2-7; TRBD1 agrees at 7 bases. V lost 4 bases to trimming and J lost 6 bases; unmatched junction nucleotides: 3. This CDR3 has 12 residues. Germline assignment: CDR1 SGHAT and CDR2 FQNNGV. CDR3 DNA sequence: TGTGCCAGCAGCTCTAACAGGGGCGAGCAGTACTTC. Its protein is CASSSNRGEQYF.

In its sample, this clonotype was seen many times. The chain carries TRBV5-8 and TRBJ2-6; no clear D. This CDR3 is built from 18 residues. V lost 0 bases, J lost 0 bases, and 13 bases lay in between. Germline V gene sequence: CDR1 SGHTS, CDR2 YDEGEE. CDR3 region: CASSLEVGPDSGANVLTF. The CDR3 DNA follows: TGTGCCAGCAGCTTGGAGGTAGGCCCGGACTCTGGGGCCAACGTCCTGACTTTC.

This clonotype was seen repeatedly, ten times or more. The chain joins TRBV20-1 to TRBJ2-5, with D perhaps assigned TRBD1 or TRBD2 (5 bases each). This CDR3 has 12 amino acids. Trimming removed 4 bases at V and 4 bases at J, with 10 bases between. Looked up from germline, CDR1 is DFQATT and CDR2 is SNEGSKA (reference sequence). The CDR3: CSATRGPETQYF. The CDR3 nucleotides are TGCAGTGCTACTCGGGGCCCAGAGACCCAGTACTTC.

This clonotype was seen a single time. The chain recombines TRBV2 with TRBJ1-5, with TRBD1 as a possible D gene (6 bases). The CDR3 is made up of 16 amino acids. CDR1 is SNHLY and CDR2 is FYNNEI in the germline V gene. Trimming shortened V by 7 bases and J by 1 base, and 17 bases separated the two germline ends. CDR3 DNA sequence: TGTGCCAGCACCCCGGGCAGGGGTGGAAGCAATCAGCCCCAGCATTTT. Encoded protein: CASTPGRGGSNQPQHF.

The table lists this clonotype with a few counts. A much larger clonotype is one base distant, so this may be a read error. CDR3 region: CASSSDRGRGDEQYF. The CDR3 nucleotides read TGTGCCAGCAGTTCCGACAGGGGGCGAGGGGATGAGCAGTACTTC. V is TRBV12-3 or TRBV12-4 and J is TRBJ2-7, with 10 bases fitting TRBD1. CDR3 size: 15 residues. V lost 4 bases and J lost 7; bases outside the gene matches: 10.

In the case of this clonotype: A read error may explain this, as a much larger clone is one base away. The chain uses TRBV27 and TRBJ1-2; TRBD1 matches at 8 bases. Per germline, CDR1 MNHEY and CDR2 SMNVEV (reference sequence). CDR3 size: 15 residues. The CDR3 here is CACSFGQGLFYGYTF. Here the CDR3 DNA reads TGTGCCTGCAGTTTCGGACAGGGTCTTTTCTATGGCTACACCTTC.

Only a few counts were recorded for this clonotype. A much larger clone differs by one base, so this may be a read error. The genes are TRBV29-1 and TRBJ2-6, with D perhaps being TRBD1 or TRBD2 (6 bases each). There are 14 residues in the CDR3. Germline lookup yields CDR1 SQVTM and CDR2 ANQGSEA. CDR3 bases: TGCAGCGCCTTCGGGGGCGCCGGGGCCAACGTCCGGACTTTC. It is translated as CSAFGGAGANVRTF.

V is TRBV7-9 and J is TRBJ2-7; D gene uncertain. Trimming removed 1 base from V and 3 bases from J, with 10 bases in between. CDR3 length: 14 residues. Germline CDR1 is SEHNR and CDR2 is FQNEAQ (reference sequence). The CDR3 spells CASSLDERNYEQYF. The CDR3 DNA sequence: TGTGCCAGCAGCTTAGACGAGCGAAACTACGAGCAGTACTTC.

Concerning this clonotype: This may be a read error, as it is one base from a much larger clone. The chain combines TRBV3-1 with TRBJ2-1; a possible D gene is TRBD1 (5 bases). CDR3 length: 15 residues. Germline CDR1 LGHDT, CDR2 YNNKEL (reference sequence). This CDR3 is CASSQMLNTGNERFF. In DNA form, the CDR3 reads TGTGCCAGCAGCCAAATGCTGAATACAGGCAATGAGCGGTTCTTC.

This rearrangement joins TRBV27 to TRBJ1-5, with D tentatively TRBD1 (5 bases). Trimming stripped 3 bases from V and 1 base from J, with 22 bases between. Germline CDR1 reads MNHEY; CDR2 reads SMNVEV (reference sequence). The CDR3 runs 19 residues. The DNA for the CDR3 is TGTGCCAGCAGTTTGCGGGGTGGCAGGGCATTCACGAGCAATCAGCCCCAGCATTTT. Translated: CASSLRGGRAFTSNQPQHF.

As concerns this clonotype: This may be a read error: a much more frequent sequence differs by one nucleotide. The V gene is TRBV6-1, the J gene TRBJ2-1, with unresolved D. CDR1 and CDR2 (germline): MNHNS, SASEGT. The CDR3 contains 13 residues. V lost 7 bases and J lost 10, with 17 bases in between. The CDR3 DNA reads as TGTGCCAGCACTGTCACTCTCTCCTACGAGCAGTTCTTC. Its translation is CASTVTLSYEQFF.

The chain's CDR3 is CASSQASRGEKLFF. Here the CDR3 DNA reads TGCGCCAGCAGCCAAGCGTCCCGGGGTGAAAAACTGTTTTTT. The rearrangement uses TRBV4-3 and TRBJ1-4; no clear D gene. The CDR3 sequence is 14 residues long. V was trimmed by 1 base and J by 7 bases, leaving 10 bases between them. Germline assignment: CDR1 LGHNA and CDR2 YSLEER.

About this clonotype itself: Since a much larger clone is just one base distant, this may be a read error. The V gene is TRBV7-9, the J gene TRBJ2-1, with 7 bases fitting TRBD1. The CDR3 is made up of 15 amino acids. From germline, CDR1 is SEHNR and CDR2 FQNEAQ (reference sequence). For the CDR3, the DNA is TGTGCCAACAGCGATACCCCGGGACAGTACAATGAGCAGTTCTTC. The encoded protein is CANSDTPGQYNEQFF.